A selection of T cell receptor beta chains follows, all from one sample in a study of cytomegalovirus exposure and HLA in healthy donors. TCRdb's copy holds only in-frame clones and misses some; the assay was immunoSEQ multiplex PCR. The sample lists fewer than 200,000 clones; about 90% were seen once. Sequenced material: PBMCs. These receptors were collected from a girl under three years old in good health and CMV-seronegative. Both conserved end residues are part of each CDR3. A D gene is named only where the DNA matches it firmly. Size is omitted from some rows. Given values are once, few, many or a class for expanded clones.

>TRBJ2-5|-|TRBV4-1|TRBD2
TGCGCCAGCAGCCAAGACTCTGTCGAGGCGGGGGGCCTCCAAGAGACCCAGTACTTC
CASSQDSVEAGGLQETQYF
>TRBJ1-2|-|TRBV7-3|-
TGTGCCAGCAGCCCTAGACCGGGGGGGGACTATGGCTACACCTTC
CASSPRPGGDYGYTF
>TRBJ1-3|-|TRBV6-5|-
TGTGCCAGCAGTCGGTCGACAGGTGATAGAAACACCATATATTTT
CASSRSTGDRNTIYF
>TRBJ2-7|once|TRBV5-1|TRBD2
TGCGCCAGCAGCTGGGGACTAGCGGGAGGTCGGAGGGACGAGCAGTACTTC
CASSWGLAGGRRDEQYF
>TRBJ1-2|-|TRBV5-1|-
TGCGCCAGCAGCTCCACACCGACAGCCACATATGGCTACACCTTC
CASSSTPTATYGYTF
>TRBJ2-5|-|TRBV27|-
TGTGCCAGCAGGGGGCGTGAGACCCAGTACTTC
CASRGRETQYF
>TRBJ2-7|-|TRBV7-2|TRBD1
TGTGCCAGCAGCCCCCGGGACAGGGTTGACTACGAGCAGTACTTC
CASSPRDRVDYEQYF
>TRBJ2-1|once|TRBV7-6|TRBD2
TGTGCCAGCAGCCCCCCCGCGGGGGGGCCGAGTGAGCAGTTCTTC
CASSPPAGGPSEQFF
>TRBJ2-5|-|TRBV5-4|TRBD2
TGTGCCAGCAGCCAAGCGGGGGCCCAAAGGGAGACCCAGTACTTC
CASSQAGAQRETQYF
>TRBJ1-3|-|TRBV6-1|-
TGTGCCAGCAGTGAAGATTCGACAGGCTCTGGAAACACCATATATTTT
CASSEDSTGSGNTIYF
>TRBJ2-1|once|TRBV7-9|-
TGTGCCAGCAGCTCCCCATCGGCTAGCTCCTACAATGAGCAGTTCTTC
CASSSPSASSYNEQFF
>TRBJ2-5|-|TRBV27|-
TGTGCCAGCAGTTGGAGTCCCAGCCCTCAAGAGACCCAGTACTTC
CASSWSPSPQETQYF
>TRBJ2-2|-|TRBV30|-
TGTGCCTGGAGGGGGGGGAACACCGGGGAGCTGTTTTTT
CAWRGGNTGELFF
>TRBJ2-1|-|TRBV4-1|TRBD2
TGCGCCAGCAGCCAAGGGCTAGCGGGAGTGTATGAGCAGTTCTTC
CASSQGLAGVYEQFF
>TRBJ1-5|-|TRBV7-2|TRBD1
TGTGCCAGCAGCTTAGCTGGCAGGGGGCCCGGTATATACAATCAGCCCCAGCATTTT
CASSLAGRGPGIYNQPQHF
>TRBJ1-1|-|TRBV7-9|-
TGTTCCAGCAGCTTTGTGTTCCCCGACTTCACTGAAGCTTTCTTT
CSSSFVFPDFTEAFF
>TRBJ2-2|-|TRBV13|-
TGTGCCAGCAGCTTACTAGGGGACACCGGGGAGCTGTTTTTT
CASSLLGDTGELFF
>TRBJ2-7|-|TRBV2|TRBD2
TGTGCCAGCAAGGGTTTAGCGGGATTAGCCTACGAGCAGTACTTC
CASKGLAGLAYEQYF
>TRBJ1-6|-|TRBV4-3|-
TGCGCCAGCAGCCAAGCTATCGGTAATTCACCCCTCCACTTT
CASSQAIGNSPLHF
>TRBJ2-1|-|TRBV9|-
TGTGCCAGCAGCGTAGCTGGGGGGGGCGGAGCGTACAATGAGCAGTTCTTC
CASSVAGGGGAYNEQFF
>TRBJ2-3|-|TRBV5-1|TRBD1
TGCGCCAGCAGCCCAGGGACAGGTGGTAATCAGCCCCAGTATTTT
CASSPGTGGNQPQYF
>TRBJ2-2|-|TRBV19|TRBD1
TGTGCCAGTAGTCTCCGGGACAGGGGATTCTCCACCGGGGAGCTGTTTTTT
CASSLRDRGFSTGELFF
>TRBJ1-2|-|TRBV6-4|TRBD1
TGTGCCAGCAGTGTAGGCCTGGGACAGAACTATGGCTACACCTTC
CASSVGLGQNYGYTF
>TRBJ1-2|-|TRBV6-5|-
TGTGCCAGCAGTTACGAGGCCAGGGGAGCTTATGGCTACACCTTC
CASSYEARGAYGYTF
>TRBJ2-3|-|TRBV29-1|-
TGCAGCGTTGTTAGCGGCACAGATACGCAGTATTTT
CSVVSGTDTQYF
>TRBJ1-2|-|TRBV5-4|TRBD1
TGTGCCAGCAGACGCGGACAGGGGGACCCCTATGGCTACACCTTC
CASRRGQGDPYGYTF
>TRBJ1-6|-|TRBV7-2|-
TGTGCCAGCAGCCAAAGGCGGACAGCGGATAATTCACCCCTCCACTTT
CASSQRRTADNSPLHF
>TRBJ2-3|-|TRBV4-3|-
TGCGCCAGCAGCCAAGCGATTATAGCGAGTAGCACAGATACGCAGTATTTT
CASSQAIIASSTDTQYF
>TRBJ1-6|-|TRBV2|-
TGTGCCAGCACAAACTCCTATAATTCACCCCTCCACTTT
CASTNSYNSPLHF
>TRBJ2-6|-|TRBV9|-
TGTGCCAGCAGCGAGAGCCGCTTCTACAGGGTGTTGGGCTCTGGGGCCAACGTCCTGACTTTC
CASSESRFYRVLGSGANVLTF
>TRBJ2-3|-|TRBV5-4|TRBD2
TGTGCCAGCAAAACTAGCGGGGGGCTCCGCACAGATACGCAGTATTTT
CASKTSGGLRTDTQYF
>TRBJ2-6|-|TRBV7-9|TRBD1
TGTGCCAGCAGCCCTCGACAGGGCTCTGGGGCCAACGTCCTGACTTTC
CASSPRQGSGANVLTF
>TRBJ2-5|-|TRBV9|TRBD2
TGTGCCAGCAGCGCCGGACTAGCGGGAGAGACCCAGTACTTC
CASSAGLAGETQYF
>TRBJ2-1|-|TRBV11-1|TRBD2
TGTGCCAGCAGCTTAAGGTCCCTAGCGGGAGGCAATGAGCAGTTCTTC
CASSLRSLAGGNEQFF
>TRBJ2-3|-|TRBV5-4|-
TGTGCCAGCAGCTTGGTAATGGGGGGACGCAGAGATACGCAGTATTTT
CASSLVMGGRRDTQYF
>TRBJ2-7|-|TRBV5-1|-
TGCGCCAGCTCGTTTGCGGCGTACTCCTACGAGCAGTACTTC
CASSFAAYSYEQYF
>TRBJ2-1|-|TRBV7-3|-
TGTGCCAGCAGCTCATCACTAAAAGGGGCCCCCAATGAGCAGTTCTTC
CASSSSLKGAPNEQFF
>TRBJ2-5|-|TRBV4-1|TRBD2
TGCGCCAGCAGCCAAGGCCTAGCGGGAGTTAACCAAGAGACCCAGTACTTC
CASSQGLAGVNQETQYF
>TRBJ1-5|-|TRBV6-5|TRBD1
TGTGCCAGCCAGAGACAGGGGGGTCAGCCCCAGCATTTT
CASQRQGGQPQHF
>TRBJ1-2|-|TRBV6-5|TRBD1
TGTGCCAGCTTCCTTGACAGGGGGCGGGATGGCTACACCTTC
CASFLDRGRDGYTF
>TRBJ2-7|few|TRBV2|-
TGTGCCAGCAGTTCGAATATCGACAGGATTAGCTCCTACGAGCAGTACTTC
CASSSNIDRISSYEQYF
>TRBJ1-1|-|TRBV5-1|-
TGCGCCAGCAGCTTTGACAGGCCGAACACTGAAGCTTTCTTT
CASSFDRPNTEAFF